This note documents a single T cell receptor (beta chain) sequence. This specimen belongs to a study of CD8 T cells in Susac syndrome. An amount of RNA that ranged from roughly 0.5 to 1 ug was reverse transcribed with random hexamers. TCRdb re-derived calls from the immunoSEQ multiplex PCR reads in MiXCR, one entry per CDR3 protein. The sample holds around 71,000 distinct CDR3 sequences, just over 90% seen once. The CDR3 covers 11 residues. V dropped 3 bases and J dropped 2 bases, with 1 base sitting between them. The germline gives CDR1 KGHSH, CDR2 LQKENI. Sample: CD4+ T cells from PBMCs. The V gene is TRBV18, the J gene TRBJ1-1; D not resolved. This TCR was recovered from a human donor with Susac syndrome. The CDR3 DNA is TGTGCCAGCTCACCCAACACTGAAGCTTTCTTT. It is translated as CASSPNTEAFF.